This TCR beta chain originates from a study of regulatory T cells in long-lasting Graves disease. Broader study findings: It is possible that accuracy was reduced by the small size of the sample.

To make TCR beta libraries, researchers used iRepertoire HTBI primers and Arm-PCR of CDR3 regions. TCRdb re-called the multiplex PCR reads through MiXCR, storing one row per CDR3 protein. The sample holds about 610,000 distinct CDR3 sequences, approximately 16% seen once. In regard to this clonotype: Antigen specificity is unknown. A much bigger clone sits one base away, suggesting this may be a read error.

V lost 1 base, J lost 10 bases, and 14 bases lay in between. In germline, CDR1 is MNHEY, CDR2 SMNVEV (reference sequence). There are 14 residues in the CDR3. The time point here: newly diagnosed GD, antithyroid drugs for less than 3 months. RNA from PBMCs was the source of the TCR library. The same data also contributed to another study, on T cells in Graves' hyperthyroidism and ophthalmopathy.

The sequencing here drew on peripheral blood mononuclear cells (PBMCs), taken at new diagnosis, from a patient treated with antithyroid drugs. The TCR comes from a man between 18 and 29 years old with Graves disease. V usage is TRBV27 and J usage is TRBJ2-1; TRBD1 is a possible D gene (6 bases). The CDR3 loop is CASSLLGQRYEQFF. CDR3 coding DNA: TGTGCCAGCAGTTTATTGGGACAACGTTACGAGCAGTTCTTC.